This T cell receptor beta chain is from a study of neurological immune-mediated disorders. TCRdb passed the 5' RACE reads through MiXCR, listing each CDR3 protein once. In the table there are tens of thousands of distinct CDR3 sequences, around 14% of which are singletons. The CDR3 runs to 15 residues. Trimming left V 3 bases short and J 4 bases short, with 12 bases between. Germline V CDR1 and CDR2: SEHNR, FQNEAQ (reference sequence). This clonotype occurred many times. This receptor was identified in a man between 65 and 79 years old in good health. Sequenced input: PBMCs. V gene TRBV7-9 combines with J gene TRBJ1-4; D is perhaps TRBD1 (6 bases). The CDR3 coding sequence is TGTGCCAGCAGCTTGGTAGAGGGGGATAATGAAAAACTGTTTTTT. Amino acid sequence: CASSLVEGDNEKLFF.